What follows describes a single T cell receptor (beta chain). The CDR3 sequence is 18 residues long. CDR1 is SGHVT and CDR2 is SQSDAQ in the germline V gene. V was clipped by 10 bases and J by 9 bases, with 34 bases between them. This sample was included in a study of T cells in Graves' hyperthyroidism and ophthalmopathy. Study overall: Peripheral blood was collected at initial diagnosis, before any treatment.

Predating any ophthalmopathy symptoms, the blood sample was taken at first hyperthyroidism diagnosis. TCR beta CDR3 regions were amplified from RNA transcripts. The HTBI set primed first-round TCR CDR3 RT-PCR. One entry per CDR3 protein, called by TCRdb with MiXCR from the multiplex PCR reads. This repertoire shows more than 550,000 distinct CDR3 sequences, about 17% found once; its top ten account for around 15%. Sequencing was carried out using blood. The rearrangement links TRBV7-4 to TRBJ2-1; tentative D call: TRBD2 (7 bases). This receptor was obtained from a woman aged 45-65 years with Graves' hyperthyroidism that later progressed to Graves' ophthalmopathy. This CDR3 is CAKTNPPLGREGGPEQFF. In DNA form, the CDR3 reads TGTGCCAAGACAAACCCACCTTTAGGGAGGGAAGGGGGACCTGAGCAGTTCTTC.